This T cell receptor (beta chain) was sequenced for a study of T cell repertoires in cytomegalovirus infection. Turning to the study itself: CMV infection together with matching HLA type was indicated by public TCR beta signatures. Findings and limits, study-wide: Dominating the ex vivo response were HLA-C-restricted CMV-specific TCR beta clonotypes. Based on cumulative public TCR beta family frequency, carriers of CMV plus the relevant HLA were identified.

TCRdb independently ran MiXCR on the reads; one entry per CDR3 protein. The repertoire holds about 260,000 distinct CDR3 sequences, with about 13% as singletons. This clonotype occurred a few times. Antigen: not known. The clonotype originates from a human donor in good health (CMV status not recorded). Some clones in this sample may be carry-over from other donors' samples. The specimen was PBMCs.

The CDR3 region is CASSSDREEKLFF. As DNA, the CDR3 is TGTGCCAGCTCATCGGACAGGGAGGAAAAACTGTTTTTT. The chain recombines TRBV18 with TRBJ1-4, with 8 nucleotides matching TRBD1. V shed 5 bases and J 8 bases; nucleotides not matched to a gene: 4. Germline values: CDR1 KGHSH, CDR2 LQKENI. The CDR3 has 13 residues.